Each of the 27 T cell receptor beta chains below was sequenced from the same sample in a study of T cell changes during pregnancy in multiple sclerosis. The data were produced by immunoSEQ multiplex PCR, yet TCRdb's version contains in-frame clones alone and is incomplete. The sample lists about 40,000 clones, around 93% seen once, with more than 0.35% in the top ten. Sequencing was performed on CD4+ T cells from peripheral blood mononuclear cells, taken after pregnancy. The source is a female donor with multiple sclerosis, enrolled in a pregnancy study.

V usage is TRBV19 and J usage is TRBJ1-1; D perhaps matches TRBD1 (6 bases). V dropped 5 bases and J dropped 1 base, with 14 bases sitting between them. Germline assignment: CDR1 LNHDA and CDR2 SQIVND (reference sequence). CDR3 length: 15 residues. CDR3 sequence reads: CASSVGVRGNTEAFF. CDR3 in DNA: TGTGCCAGTAGTGTGGGAGTCAGGGGGAACACTGAAGCTTTCTTT.

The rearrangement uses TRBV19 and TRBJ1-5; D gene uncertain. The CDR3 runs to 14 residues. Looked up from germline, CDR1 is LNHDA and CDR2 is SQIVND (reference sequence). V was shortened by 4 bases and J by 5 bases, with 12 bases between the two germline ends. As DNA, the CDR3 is TGTGCCAGTAGTAATCGGGTCGGGGATCAGCCCCAGCATTTT. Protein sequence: CASSNRVGDQPQHF.

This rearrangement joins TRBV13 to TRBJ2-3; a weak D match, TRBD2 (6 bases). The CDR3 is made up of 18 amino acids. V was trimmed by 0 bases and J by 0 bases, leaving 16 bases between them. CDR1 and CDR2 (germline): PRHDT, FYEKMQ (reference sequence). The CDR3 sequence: CASSLGSGGHESTDTQYF. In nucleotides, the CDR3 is TGTGCCAGCAGCTTAGGTAGCGGTGGACATGAGAGCACAGATACGCAGTATTTT.

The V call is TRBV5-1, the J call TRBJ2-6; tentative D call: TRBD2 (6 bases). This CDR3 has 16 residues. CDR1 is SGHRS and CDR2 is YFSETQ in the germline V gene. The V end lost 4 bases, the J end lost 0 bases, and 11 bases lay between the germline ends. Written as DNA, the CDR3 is TGCGCCAGCAGCAGGGCGGGAAGCTCTGGGGCCAACGTCCTGACTTTC. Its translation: CASSRAGSSGANVLTF.

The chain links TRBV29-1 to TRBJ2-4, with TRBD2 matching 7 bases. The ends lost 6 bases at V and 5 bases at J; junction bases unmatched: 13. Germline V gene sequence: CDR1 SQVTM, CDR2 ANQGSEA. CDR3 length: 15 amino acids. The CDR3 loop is CSVEISGYPQNIQYF. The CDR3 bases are TGCAGCGTAGAAATTAGCGGGTACCCTCAAAACATTCAGTACTTC.

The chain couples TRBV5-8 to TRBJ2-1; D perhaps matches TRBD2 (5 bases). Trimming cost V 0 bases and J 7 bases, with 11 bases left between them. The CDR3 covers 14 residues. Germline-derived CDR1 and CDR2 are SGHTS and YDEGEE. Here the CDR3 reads CASSLGLAWNEQFF. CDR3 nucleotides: TGTGCCAGCAGCTTGGGCCTAGCCTGGAATGAGCAGTTCTTC.

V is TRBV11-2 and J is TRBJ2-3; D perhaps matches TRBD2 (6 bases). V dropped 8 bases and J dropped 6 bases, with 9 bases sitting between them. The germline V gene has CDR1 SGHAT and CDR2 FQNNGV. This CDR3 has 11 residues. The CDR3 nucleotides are TGTGCCAGCTTTGGGGGGGATACGCAGTATTTT. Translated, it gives CASFGGDTQYF.

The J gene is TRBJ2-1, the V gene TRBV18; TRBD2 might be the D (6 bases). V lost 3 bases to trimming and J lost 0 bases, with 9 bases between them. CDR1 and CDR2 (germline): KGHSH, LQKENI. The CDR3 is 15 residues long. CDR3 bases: TGTGCCAGCTCACCGTGGGACTTCTCCTACAATGAGCAGTTCTTC. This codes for CASSPWDFSYNEQFF.

In nucleotides, the CDR3 is TGTGCCAACATCGACTTCCAAGAGACCCAGTACTTC. It encodes CANIDFQETQYF. This chain links TRBV6-5 with TRBJ2-5; D gene ambiguous. The CDR3 sequence is 12 residues long. The germline V gene has CDR1 MNHEY and CDR2 SVGAGI. Trimming pared 10 bases from V and 1 base from J, leaving 10 bases between.

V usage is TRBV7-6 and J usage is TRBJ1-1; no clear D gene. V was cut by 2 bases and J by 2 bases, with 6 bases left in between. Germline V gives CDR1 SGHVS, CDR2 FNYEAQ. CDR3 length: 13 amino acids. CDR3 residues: CASSLTANTEAFF. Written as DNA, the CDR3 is TGTGCCAGCAGCTTAACAGCTAACACTGAAGCTTTCTTT.

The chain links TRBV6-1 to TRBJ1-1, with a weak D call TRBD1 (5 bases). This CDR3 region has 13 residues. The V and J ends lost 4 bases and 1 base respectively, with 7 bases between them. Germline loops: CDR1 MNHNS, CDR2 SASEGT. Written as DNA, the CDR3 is TGTGCCAGCAGTGGACAGAGGAACACTGAAGCTTTCTTT. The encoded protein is CASSGQRNTEAFF.

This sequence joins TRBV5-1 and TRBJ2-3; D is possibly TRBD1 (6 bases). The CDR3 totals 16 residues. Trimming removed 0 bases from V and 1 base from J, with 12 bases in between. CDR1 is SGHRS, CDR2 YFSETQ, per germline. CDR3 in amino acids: CASSLGQGLGTDTQYF. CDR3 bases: TGCGCCAGCAGCTTGGGCCAGGGGCTCGGCACAGATACGCAGTATTTT.

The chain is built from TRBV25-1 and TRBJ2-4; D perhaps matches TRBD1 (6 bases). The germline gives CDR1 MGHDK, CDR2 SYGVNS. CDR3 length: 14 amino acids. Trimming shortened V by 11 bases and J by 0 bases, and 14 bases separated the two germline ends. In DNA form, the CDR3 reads TGTGCCGGGCCGCAGGGGTTAGCCAAAAACATTCAGTACTTC. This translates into CAGPQGLAKNIQYF.

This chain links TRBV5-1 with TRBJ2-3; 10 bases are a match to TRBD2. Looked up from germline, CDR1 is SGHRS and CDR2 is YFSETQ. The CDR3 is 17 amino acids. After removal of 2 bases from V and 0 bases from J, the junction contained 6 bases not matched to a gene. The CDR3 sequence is CASSFASGGLSTDTQYF. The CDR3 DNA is TGCGCCAGCAGCTTTGCTAGCGGGGGTCTCAGCACAGATACGCAGTATTTT.

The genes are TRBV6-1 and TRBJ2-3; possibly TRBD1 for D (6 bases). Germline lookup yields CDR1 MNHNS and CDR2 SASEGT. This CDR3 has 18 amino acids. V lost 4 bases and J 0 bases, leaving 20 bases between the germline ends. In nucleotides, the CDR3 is TGTGCCAGCAGTGCAACTACCACACAGGGTTATAGCACAGATACGCAGTATTTT. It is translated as CASSATTTQGYSTDTQYF.

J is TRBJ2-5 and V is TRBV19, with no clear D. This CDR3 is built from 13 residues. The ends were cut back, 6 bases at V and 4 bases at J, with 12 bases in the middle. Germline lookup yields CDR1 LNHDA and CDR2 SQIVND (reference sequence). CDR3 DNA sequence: TGTGCCAGTAGGAATAGCTTGGGAGAGACCCAGTACTTC. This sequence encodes CASRNSLGETQYF. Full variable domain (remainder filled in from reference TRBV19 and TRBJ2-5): DGGITQSPKYLFRKEGQNVTLSCEQNLNHDAMYWYRQDPGQGLRLIYYSQIVNDFQKGDIAEGYSVSREKKESFPLTVTSAQKNPTAFYLCASRNSLGETQYFGPGTRLLVL.

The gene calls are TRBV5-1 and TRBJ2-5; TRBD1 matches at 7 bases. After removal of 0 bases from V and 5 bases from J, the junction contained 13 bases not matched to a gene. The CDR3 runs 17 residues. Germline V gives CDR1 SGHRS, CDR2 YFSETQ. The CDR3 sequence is CASSLGGTDRRRETQYF. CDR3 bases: TGCGCCAGCAGCTTGGGGGGGACGGACAGGCGCCGGGAGACCCAGTACTTC.

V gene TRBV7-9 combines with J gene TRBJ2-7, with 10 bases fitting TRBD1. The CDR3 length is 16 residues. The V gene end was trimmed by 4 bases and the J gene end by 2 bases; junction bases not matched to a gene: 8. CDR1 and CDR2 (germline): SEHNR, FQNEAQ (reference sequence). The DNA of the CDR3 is TGTGCCAGCAGCTCAAAACCGGGACAGGGGCCCTACGAGCAGTACTTC. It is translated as CASSSKPGQGPYEQYF.

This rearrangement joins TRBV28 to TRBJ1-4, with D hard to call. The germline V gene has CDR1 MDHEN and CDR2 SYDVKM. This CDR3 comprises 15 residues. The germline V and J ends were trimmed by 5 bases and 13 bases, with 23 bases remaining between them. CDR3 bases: TGTGCCAGCAGTCCCAGCGGGCAGTCTCGTCCGGGACTGTTTTTT. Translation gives CASSPSGQSRPGLFF.

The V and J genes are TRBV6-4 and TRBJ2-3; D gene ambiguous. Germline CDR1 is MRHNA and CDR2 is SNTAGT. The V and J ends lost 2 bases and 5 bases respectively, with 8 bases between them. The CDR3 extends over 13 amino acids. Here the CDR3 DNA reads TGTGCCAGCAGTGACGAATACGGAGATACGCAGTATTTT. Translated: CASSDEYGDTQYF.

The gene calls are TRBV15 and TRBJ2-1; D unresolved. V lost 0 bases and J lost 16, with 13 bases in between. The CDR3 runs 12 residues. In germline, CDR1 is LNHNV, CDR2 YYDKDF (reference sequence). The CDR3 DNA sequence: TGTGCCACCAGCAGAGATGATTTCCGAGTATTCTTC. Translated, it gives CATSRDDFRVFF.

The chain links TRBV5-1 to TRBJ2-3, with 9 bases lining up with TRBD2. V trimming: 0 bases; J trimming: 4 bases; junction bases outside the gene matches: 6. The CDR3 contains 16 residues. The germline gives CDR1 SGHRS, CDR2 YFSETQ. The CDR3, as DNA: TGCGCCAGCAGCTTGGTGGCGGGGGGGCCTGCAGATACGCAGTATTTT. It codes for CASSLVAGGPADTQYF.

Written as DNA, the CDR3 is TGCAGCGTTCGACAGGTTCTCTATGGCTACACCTTC. Its protein product is CSVRQVLYGYTF. The rearrangement uses TRBV29-1 and TRBJ1-2; D might be TRBD1 (6 bases). The CDR3 covers 12 residues. Per germline, CDR1 SQVTM and CDR2 ANQGSEA. Trimming cost V 5 bases and J 4 bases, with 11 bases left between them.

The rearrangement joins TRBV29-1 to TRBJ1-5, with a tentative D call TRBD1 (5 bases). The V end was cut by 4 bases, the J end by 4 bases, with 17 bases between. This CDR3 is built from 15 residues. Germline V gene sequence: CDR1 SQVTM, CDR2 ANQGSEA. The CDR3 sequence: CSVALQGGINQPQHF. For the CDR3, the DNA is TGCAGCGTTGCATTGCAGGGAGGTATTAATCAGCCCCAGCATTTT.

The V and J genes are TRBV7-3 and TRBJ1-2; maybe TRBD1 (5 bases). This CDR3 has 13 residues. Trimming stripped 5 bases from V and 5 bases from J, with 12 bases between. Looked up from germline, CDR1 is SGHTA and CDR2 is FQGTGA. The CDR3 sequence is CASSIQGGYGYTF. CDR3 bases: TGTGCCAGCAGCATCCAGGGAGGGTATGGCTACACCTTC. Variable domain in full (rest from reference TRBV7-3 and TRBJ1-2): GAGVSQTPSNKVTEKGKYVELRCDPISGHTALYWYRQSLGQGPEFLIYFQGTGAADDSGLPNDRFFAVRPEGSVSTLKIQRTERGDSAVYLCASSIQGGYGYTFGSGTRLTVV.

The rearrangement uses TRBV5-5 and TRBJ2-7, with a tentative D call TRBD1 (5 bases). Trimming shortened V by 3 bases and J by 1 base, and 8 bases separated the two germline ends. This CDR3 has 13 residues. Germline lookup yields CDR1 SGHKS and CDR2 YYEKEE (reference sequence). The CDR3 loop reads CASSSDSSYEQYF. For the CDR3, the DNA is TGTGCCAGCAGCTCAGACAGTTCCTACGAGCAGTACTTC.

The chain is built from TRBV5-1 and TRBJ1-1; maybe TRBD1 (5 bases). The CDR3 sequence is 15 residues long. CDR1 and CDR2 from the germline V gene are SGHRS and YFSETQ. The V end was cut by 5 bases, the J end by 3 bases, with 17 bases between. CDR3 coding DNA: TGCGCCAGCAGGCTGAGGTCAGGGATCGACACTGAAGCTTTCTTT. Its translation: CASRLRSGIDTEAFF. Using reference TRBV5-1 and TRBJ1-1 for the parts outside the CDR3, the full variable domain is KAGVTQTPRYLIKTRGQQVTLSCSPISGHRSVSWYQQTPGQGLQFLFEYFSETQRNKGNFPGRFSGRQFSNSRSEMNVSTLELGDSALYLCASRLRSGIDTEAFFGQGTRLTVV.